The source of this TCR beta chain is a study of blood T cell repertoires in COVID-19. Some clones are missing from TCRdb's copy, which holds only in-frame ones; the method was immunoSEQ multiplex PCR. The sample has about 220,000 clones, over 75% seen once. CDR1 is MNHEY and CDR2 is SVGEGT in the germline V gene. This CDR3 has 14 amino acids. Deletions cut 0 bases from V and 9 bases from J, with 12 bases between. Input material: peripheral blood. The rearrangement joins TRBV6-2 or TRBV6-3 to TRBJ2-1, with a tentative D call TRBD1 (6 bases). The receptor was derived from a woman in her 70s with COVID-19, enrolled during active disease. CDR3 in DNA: TGTGCCAGCAGTTACTCGCGTGTAGGGGGTGAGCAGTTCTTC. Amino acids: CASSYSRVGGEQFF.